The 32 T cell receptor beta chains in this list originate from one sample, sequenced in a study of T cell changes during pregnancy in multiple sclerosis. Assay: immunoSEQ multiplex PCR; the TCRdb copy retains only in-frame clones and omits some. The sample includes roughly 80,000 clones, roughly 93% seen only once; the top ten take 0.9% to 1.2%. Sample: peripheral blood, taken in the first trimester of pregnancy. The receptors were sampled from a female donor with multiple sclerosis, enrolled in a pregnancy study.

V gene TRBV15 combines with J gene TRBJ1-2; tentatively, D is TRBD1 (5 bases). The CDR3 is 14 amino acids. Germline lookup yields CDR1 LNHNV and CDR2 YYDKDF (reference sequence). Trimming shortened V by 0 bases and J by 7 bases, and 12 bases separated the two germline ends. The CDR3 sequence: CATSRDRGAGGYTF. CDR3 bases: TGTGCCACCAGCAGAGATCGCGGGGCGGGTGGCTACACCTTC.

The genes are TRBV5-1 and TRBJ1-3, with 7 bases that match TRBD1. Germline V CDR1 and CDR2: SGHRS, YFSETQ. V was pared by 4 bases and J by 2 bases, with 3 bases of the junction left unmatched. This CDR3 contains 14 residues. The CDR3, as DNA: TGCGCCAGCAGCCATGGGACAGCTGGAAACACCATATATTTT. Its protein is CASSHGTAGNTIYF.

This chain uses TRBV5-1 with TRBJ2-7, with 9 positions matching TRBD1. Germline CDR1 and CDR2: SGHRS and YFSETQ. The junction had 5 bases not matched to a gene; V was cut back by 1 base and J by 3 bases. The CDR3 consists of 15 residues. The CDR3 DNA reads TGCGCCAGCAGCTTGCAGACAGGGGGTTTCTACGAGCAGTACTTC. Its translation: CASSLQTGGFYEQYF.

This clone was observed once. The CDR3 nucleotides read TGTGCGATGGGCCTGATGGATGAAAAACTGTTTTTT. Its translation: CAMGLMDEKLFF. The rearrangement uses TRBV7-9 and TRBJ1-4, with D hard to call. CDR1 is SEHNR, CDR2 FQNEAQ, per germline (reference sequence). The CDR3 spans 12 residues.

The chain combines TRBV19 with TRBJ1-5; a possible D gene is TRBD1 (6 bases). V lost 3 bases and J 7 bases, leaving 13 bases between the germline ends. The CDR3 contains 14 residues. CDR1 is LNHDA, CDR2 SQIVND, per germline (reference sequence). The CDR3 bases are TGTGCCAGTAGTATGGGGGGGACAATCCAGCCCCAGCATTTT. As protein: CASSMGGTIQPQHF.

The gene calls are TRBV5-1 and TRBJ2-2, with TRBD2 as a possible D gene (5 bases). Germline CDR1 is SGHRS and CDR2 is YFSETQ. Trimming shortened V by 2 bases and J by 6 bases, and 11 bases separated the two germline ends. This CDR3 has 14 amino acids. Written as DNA, the CDR3 is TGCGCCAGCAGCTTTACTAGTGGGTCCGGGGAGCTGTTTTTT. Protein product: CASSFTSGSGELFF.

The rearrangement uses TRBV7-7 and TRBJ1-4, with 9 bases lining up with TRBD1. V lost 8 bases and J lost 8; bases outside the gene matches: 9. Germline loops: CDR1 SSHAT, CDR2 FNYEAQ (reference sequence). CDR3 length: 14 amino acids. CDR3 bases: TGTGCCAGCGGGTCCGGGACAGGGAACGAAAAACTGTTTTTT. Encoded protein: CASGSGTGNEKLFF.

The chain links TRBV10-3 to TRBJ2-1; maybe TRBD1 (5 bases). V lost 10 bases and J lost 8, with 21 bases in between. This CDR3 has 14 amino acids. Germline assignment: CDR1 ENHRY and CDR2 SYGVKD. CDR3 protein: CATLDPQGRDEQFF. The DNA of the CDR3 is TGTGCCACCCTAGATCCGCAGGGTCGGGATGAGCAGTTCTTC.

This chain links TRBV7-3 with TRBJ2-5; TRBD2 matches at 16 bases. CDR3 length equals 18 residues. Unmatched junction bases numbered 14, after V lost 10 bases and J lost 3 bases. Germline CDR1 SGHTA, CDR2 FQGTGA. The CDR3, as DNA: TGTGCCAACCTGAAAGCGGGACTAGCGGGAGGGACCAAAGAGACCCAGTACTTC. Residues: CANLKAGLAGGTKETQYF.

The rearrangement links TRBV27 to TRBJ2-2, with D tentatively TRBD1 (6 bases). Germline values: CDR1 MNHEY, CDR2 SMNVEV (reference sequence). Trimming took 0 bases from V and 1 from J, leaving 9 bases between them. The CDR3 runs 16 residues. DNA of the CDR3: TGTGCCAGCAGTTTATCGGGACAAATGAACACCGGGGAGCTGTTTTTT. Amino acids: CASSLSGQMNTGELFF.

The chain links TRBV15 to TRBJ1-3, with 11 bases aligning to TRBD1. The CDR3 has 17 residues. V lost 2 bases to trimming and J lost 4 bases; unmatched junction nucleotides: 7. Germline V CDR1 and CDR2: LNHNV, YYDKDF (reference sequence). The DNA for the CDR3 is TGTGCCACCAGCAGAACCGGACAGGGGGCATCAGGAAACACCATATATTTT. Residues: CATSRTGQGASGNTIYF.

The chain has TRBV28 and TRBJ1-5; D is unclear. CDR1 is MDHEN, CDR2 SYDVKM, per germline. The CDR3 covers 14 residues. V gave up 11 bases and J gave up 2 bases, with 16 bases separating them. The CDR3 bases are TGTGCCTTTCAGAAGGGAGGCGGCAATCAGCCCCAGCATTTT. Translation: CAFQKGGGNQPQHF.

The chain carries TRBV19 and TRBJ2-7, with D perhaps TRBD2 (6 bases). Germline V gene data show CDR1 as LNHDA and CDR2 as SQIVND (reference sequence). The CDR3 has 15 amino acids. V lost 10 bases and J 3 bases, leaving 22 bases between the germline ends. The chain's CDR3 is CATKTDPGGNYEQYF. CDR3 coding DNA: TGTGCCACCAAGACGGATCCCGGGGGAAACTACGAGCAGTACTTC.

This clone was seen a single time. The rearrangement uses TRBV27 and TRBJ1-4, with 9 bases matching TRBD1. This CDR3 region has 14 residues. Trimming at V came to 5 bases and at J to 8 bases, leaving 6 bases not matched to a gene. Per the germline V gene, CDR1 is MNHEY and CDR2 is SMNVEV (reference sequence). CDR3 nucleotides: TGTGCCAGCAGTCCAGGACAGGGGAGGGAAAAACTGTTTTTT. It specifies CASSPGQGREKLFF.

The chain couples TRBV27 to TRBJ2-7; TRBD1 matches 9 bases. The ends lost 1 base at V and 5 bases at J; junction bases unmatched: 18. CDR3 length: 19 amino acids. CDR1 MNHEY and CDR2 SMNVEV come from the germline V gene (reference sequence). The CDR3 bases are TGTGCCAGCAGTTTATTCTCCCCAACAAATCCCGGGACAGGGAACGAGCAGTACTTC. It specifies CASSLFSPTNPGTGNEQYF.

The V gene is TRBV5-1, the J gene TRBJ2-3, with unresolved D. Germline loops: CDR1 SGHRS, CDR2 YFSETQ. The CDR3 runs 14 residues. V was pared by 0 bases and J by 4 bases, with 9 bases between. The CDR3 region has the DNA TGCGCCAGCAGCTTGGCGGTGAACGCAGATACGCAGTATTTT. Translating it yields CASSLAVNADTQYF.

V is TRBV18 and J is TRBJ1-6; D is unresolved. V was pared by 0 bases and J by 6 bases, with 9 bases between. The CDR3 consists of 15 residues. Germline V gives CDR1 KGHSH, CDR2 LQKENI. The CDR3 is CASSPPGTINSPLHF. CDR3 DNA sequence: TGTGCCAGCTCACCACCTGGCACGATTAATTCACCCCTCCACTTT. Complete variable domain (other parts from reference TRBV18 and TRBJ1-6): NAGVMQNPRHLVRRRGQEARLRCSPMKGHSHVYWYRQLPEEGLKFMVYLQKENIIDESGMPKERFSAEFPKEGPSILRIQQVVRGDSAAYFCASSPPGTINSPLHFGNGTRLTVT.

The rearrangement links TRBV4-2 to TRBJ2-7, with 9 positions matching TRBD2. V was pared by 0 bases and J by 2 bases, with 11 bases of the junction left unmatched. The CDR3 is made up of 18 amino acids. CDR1 and CDR2 from the germline V gene are LGHNA and YNFKEQ. DNA of the CDR3: TGTGCCAGCAGCCAAGATATAGCCCAGACTAGCGGCGCCTACGAGCAGTACTTC. Its translation is CASSQDIAQTSGAYEQYF.

The V gene is TRBV4-1, the J gene TRBJ2-1, with 13 bases that match TRBD2. CDR1 is MGHRA, CDR2 YSYEKL, per germline. J was trimmed by 4 bases and V by 3 bases; bases with no gene match: 3. The CDR3 has 16 residues. CDR3 bases: TGCGCCAGCAGCCATCAACTAGCGGGGGGGTACAATGAGCAGTTCTTC. It codes for CASSHQLAGGYNEQFF.

The chain combines TRBV7-8 with TRBJ1-2; TRBD1 matches 7 bases. The CDR3 runs 14 residues. V lost 5 bases and J lost 3; bases outside the gene matches: 6. Germline loops: CDR1 SGHVS, CDR2 FQNEAQ. The CDR3, as DNA: TGTGCCAGCAGCGCTGGGGACAGCCACTATGGCTACACCTTC. It codes for CASSAGDSHYGYTF. The whole variable domain, remainder taken from reference TRBV7-8 and TRBJ1-2, is GAGVSQSPRYKVAKRGQDVALRCDPISGHVSLFWYQQALGQGPEFLTYFQNEAQLDKSGLPSDRFFAERPEGSVSTLKIQRTQQEDSAVYLCASSAGDSHYGYTFGSGTRLTVV.

This chain joins TRBV29-1 and TRBJ2-1; D call uncertain. The CDR3 is 11 residues long. Germline loops: CDR1 SQVTM, CDR2 ANQGSEA. Trimming cost V 5 bases and J 8 bases, with 10 bases left between them. The CDR3 DNA follows: TGCAGCGTTTTGTTTATCGATGAGCAGTTCTTC. It specifies CSVLFIDEQFF.

The chain employs TRBV19 and TRBJ2-2; tentatively, D is TRBD1 (5 bases). V was trimmed by 2 bases and J by 6 bases, leaving 13 bases between them. Germline V gene data show CDR1 as LNHDA and CDR2 as SQIVND (reference sequence). CDR3 length: 15 amino acids. Here the CDR3 reads CASSIWAGMAGELFF. The CDR3, as DNA: TGTGCCAGTAGTATATGGGCAGGGATGGCCGGGGAGCTGTTTTTT. Using reference TRBV19 and TRBJ2-2 for the parts outside the CDR3, the full variable domain is DGGITQSPKYLFRKEGQNVTLSCEQNLNHDAMYWYRQDPGQGLRLIYYSQIVNDFQKGDIAEGYSVSREKKESFPLTVTSAQKNPTAFYLCASSIWAGMAGELFFGEGSRLTVL.

In DNA form, the CDR3 reads TGCGCCAGCAGAGATGCGAGGGTCGAGACCCAGTACTTC. Its protein is CASRDARVETQYF. This chain links TRBV5-1 with TRBJ2-5; D possibly corresponds to TRBD2 (5 bases). Germline assignment: CDR1 SGHRS and CDR2 YFSETQ. This CDR3 contains 13 residues. The V gene lost 5 bases and the J gene lost 5 bases, with 13 bases spanning the gap.

DNA of the CDR3: TGTGCCAGTCGGGACAGGGCGAACACTGAAGCTTTCTTT. This translates into CASRDRANTEAFF. The genes are TRBV19 and TRBJ1-1; 9 nucleotides line up with TRBD1. This CDR3 has 13 amino acids. J was trimmed by 1 base and V by 8 bases; bases with no gene match: 2. Germline loops: CDR1 LNHDA, CDR2 SQIVND (reference sequence).

The genes are TRBV19 and TRBJ1-2, with TRBD1 matching 7 bases. The CDR3 has 12 residues. Per the germline V gene, CDR1 is LNHDA and CDR2 is SQIVND (reference sequence). The V gene end was trimmed by 5 bases and the J gene end by 8 bases; junction bases not matched to a gene: 5. CDR3 DNA sequence: TGTGCCAGTAGTGACAGGGCTCAGGGCTACACCTTC. It specifies CASSDRAQGYTF. The full variable domain, its missing parts supplied by reference TRBV19 and TRBJ1-2, is DGGITQSPKYLFRKEGQNVTLSCEQNLNHDAMYWYRQDPGQGLRLIYYSQIVNDFQKGDIAEGYSVSREKKESFPLTVTSAQKNPTAFYLCASSDRAQGYTFGSGTRLTVV.

The rearrangement links TRBV25-1 to TRBJ1-1; D remains unclear. The CDR3 has 13 residues. V was clipped by 8 bases and J by 1 base, with 11 bases between them. CDR1 and CDR2 (germline): MGHDK, SYGVNS. CDR3: CASRGLGNTEAFF. Written as DNA, the CDR3 is TGTGCCAGCCGCGGTCTGGGGAACACTGAAGCTTTCTTT.

The sample holds one count of this clone. J is TRBJ1-1 and V is TRBV14, with D tentatively TRBD1 (6 bases). Trimming took 2 bases from V and 7 from J, leaving 11 bases between them. The CDR3 runs 13 residues. Germline-derived CDR1 and CDR2 are SGHDN and FVKESK. CDR3 amino acids: CASSQSRGSEAFF. The CDR3 DNA reads TGTGCCAGCAGCCAAAGCAGGGGTAGTGAAGCTTTCTTT.

This chain joins TRBV14 and TRBJ2-3; the D is unclear. The CDR3 loop spans 13 amino acids. Trimming stripped 1 base from V and 3 bases from J, with 5 bases between. Germline V gene sequence: CDR1 SGHDN, CDR2 FVKESK. CDR3 DNA: TGTGCCAGCAGCCAAGTGAGGACAGATACGCAGTATTTT. This codes for CASSQVRTDTQYF.

The CDR3 is CASSPPAGDEQFF. DNA for the CDR3: TGCGCCAGCAGCCCACCGGCGGGCGATGAGCAGTTCTTC. The rearrangement uses TRBV5-1 and TRBJ2-1; perhaps TRBD2 as D (5 bases). Trimming stripped 4 bases from V and 8 bases from J, with 13 bases between. The CDR3 runs to 13 residues. Germline-derived CDR1 and CDR2 are SGHRS and YFSETQ.

The chain has TRBV7-2 and TRBJ1-1, with TRBD1 identical over 7 bases. The germline gives CDR1 SGHTA, CDR2 FQGNSA. V was pared by 3 bases and J by 6 bases, with 4 bases of the junction left unmatched. CDR3 length: 13 amino acids. The CDR3 loop is CASSFSTGAEAFF. The CDR3 DNA follows: TGTGCCAGCAGCTTCAGTACAGGGGCTGAAGCTTTCTTT.

The chain has TRBV19 and TRBJ1-1; 7 bases are a match to TRBD1. The germline CDR1 and CDR2 sequences are LNHDA and SQIVND (reference sequence). J gave up 2 bases and V 2 bases, and 2 bases lay outside the gene matches. The CDR3 has 14 residues. The DNA of the CDR3 is TGTGCCAGTAGTATAACAGGGGCAAACACTGAAGCTTTCTTT. It codes for CASSITGANTEAFF.

This clone was counted between two and nine times. This chain joins TRBV7-8 and TRBJ1-5, with D maybe TRBD1 (5 bases). V lost 3 bases to trimming and J lost 5 bases, with 8 bases between them. Germline V gives CDR1 SGHVS, CDR2 FQNEAQ. The CDR3 sequence is 13 residues long. CDR3 DNA sequence: TGTGCCAGCAGCTTCGACAGTGATCAGCCCCAGCATTTT. This translates into CASSFDSDQPQHF.